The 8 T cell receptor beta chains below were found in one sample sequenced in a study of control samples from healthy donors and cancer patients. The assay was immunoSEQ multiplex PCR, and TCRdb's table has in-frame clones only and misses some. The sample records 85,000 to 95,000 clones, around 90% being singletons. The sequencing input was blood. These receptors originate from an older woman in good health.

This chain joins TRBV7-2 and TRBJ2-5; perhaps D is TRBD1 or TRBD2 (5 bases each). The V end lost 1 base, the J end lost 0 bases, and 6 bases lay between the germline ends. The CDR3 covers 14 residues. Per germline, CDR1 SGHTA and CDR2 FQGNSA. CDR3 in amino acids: CASSLGGYQETQYF. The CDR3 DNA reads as TGTGCCAGCAGCTTAGGGGGGTACCAAGAGACCCAGTACTTC.

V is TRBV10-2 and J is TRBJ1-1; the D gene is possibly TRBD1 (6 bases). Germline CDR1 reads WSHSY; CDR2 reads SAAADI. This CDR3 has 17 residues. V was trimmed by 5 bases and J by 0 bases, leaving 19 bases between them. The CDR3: CASSRGLLGGVNTEAFF. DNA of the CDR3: TGCGCCAGCAGTAGAGGACTCCTAGGGGGGGTGAACACTGAAGCTTTCTTT.

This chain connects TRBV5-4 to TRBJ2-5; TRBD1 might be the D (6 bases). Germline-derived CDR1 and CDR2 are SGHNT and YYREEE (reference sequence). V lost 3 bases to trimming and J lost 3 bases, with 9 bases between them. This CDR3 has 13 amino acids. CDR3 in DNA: TGTGCCAGCAGCTCGGACAGAAAAGAGACCCAGTACTTC. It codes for CASSSDRKETQYF. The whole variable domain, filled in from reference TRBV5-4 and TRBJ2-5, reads ETGVTQSPTHLIKTRGQQVTLRCSSQSGHNTVSWYQQALGQGPQFIFQYYREEENGRGNFPPRFSGLQFPNYSSELNVNALELDDSALYLCASSSDRKETQYFGPGTRLLVL.

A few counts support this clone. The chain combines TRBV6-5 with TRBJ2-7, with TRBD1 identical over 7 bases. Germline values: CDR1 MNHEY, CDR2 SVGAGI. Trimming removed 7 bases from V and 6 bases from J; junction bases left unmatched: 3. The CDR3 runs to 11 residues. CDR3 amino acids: CASTTGREQYF. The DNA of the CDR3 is TGTGCCAGCACGACAGGGCGCGAGCAGTACTTC.

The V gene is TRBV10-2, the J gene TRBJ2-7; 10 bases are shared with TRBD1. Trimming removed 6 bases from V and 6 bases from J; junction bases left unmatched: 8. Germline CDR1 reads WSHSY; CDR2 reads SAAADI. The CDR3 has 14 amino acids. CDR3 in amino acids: CASRVGTGVFEQYF. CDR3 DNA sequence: TGCGCCAGCAGGGTAGGGACAGGGGTATTCGAGCAGTACTTC.

CDR3 loop: CASSLAGTTEAFF. The CDR3 bases are TGTGCCAGCAGCTTAGCGGGAACCACTGAAGCTTTCTTT. The chain couples TRBV7-2 to TRBJ1-1; D gene ambiguous. Germline V gene sequence: CDR1 SGHTA, CDR2 FQGNSA. This CDR3 region has 13 residues. The germline V and J ends were trimmed by 0 bases and 4 bases, with 6 bases remaining between them.

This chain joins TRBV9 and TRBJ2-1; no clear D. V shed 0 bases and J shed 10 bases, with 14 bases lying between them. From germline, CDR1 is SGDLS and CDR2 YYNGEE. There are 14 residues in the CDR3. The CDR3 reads CASSVEQRTQEQFF. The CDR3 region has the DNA TGTGCCAGCAGCGTAGAACAGCGAACTCAGGAGCAGTTCTTC.

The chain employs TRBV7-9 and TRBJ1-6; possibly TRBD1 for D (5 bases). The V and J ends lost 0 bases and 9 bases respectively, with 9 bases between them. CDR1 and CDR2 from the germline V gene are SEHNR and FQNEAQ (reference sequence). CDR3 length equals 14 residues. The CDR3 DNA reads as TGTGCCAGCAGCTTAGCGAGTGGGACTTCACCCCTCCACTTT. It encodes CASSLASGTSPLHF.